This TCR beta chain was found in a study of T cells after yellow fever vaccination. This clonotype has at least ten counts. Antigen: not known. Findings of the study overall: FACS-sorted repertoires might harbor abundant contaminating clonotypes from the bulk population.

This CDR3 contains 16 residues. The germline V gene encodes CDR1 DFQATT and CDR2 SNEGSKA (reference sequence). V lost 3 bases and J lost 8, with 23 bases in between. 5'RACE template switching added a universal primer site and UMIs to TCR cDNA. TCRdb independently ran MiXCR on the 5' RACE reads; one entry per CDR3 protein. Of approximately 180,000 distinct CDR3 sequences in the sample, approximately 6.2% are singletons; the top ten hold about 2.8%. This clonotype was sampled from a man in his late teens or twenties who received the YFV17D yellow fever vaccine. The material sequenced was CD4+ T cells sorted from PBMCs, taken on the day of the first yellow fever vaccination. The chain is built from TRBV20-1 and TRBJ2-1, with D perhaps matching TRBD2 (6 bases). The CDR3 DNA reads TGCAGTGCTAGGGCCCGGGACTCCCGCAGTGGAGATGAGCAGTTCTTC. This sequence encodes CSARARDSRSGDEQFF.